Sequencing of this T cell receptor beta chain was carried out in a study of shared clonotypes between healthy human individuals. Overall study: The study used three CD4 naive, three CD4 memory, two CD8 naive and one CD8 memory plate per donor.

This CDR3 contains 16 residues. Germline values: CDR1 SNHLY, CDR2 FYNNEI. V lost 0 bases and J lost 5; bases outside the gene matches: 5. The run depth of the assay was deep. Each sorted subset replicate got 200 ng genomic DNA, tens of thousands of genomes. Method: immunoSEQ multiplex PCR; TCRdb's copy keeps in-frame clones and lacks some. The sample lists hundreds of thousands of clones, 74% occurring once. V is TRBV2 and J is TRBJ2-5; 11 bases are a match to TRBD2. Material for sequencing was memory CD4+ T cells sorted from blood. Regarding subset: CD45RA-negative fraction. The TCR was taken from a woman between 25 and 40 years old in good health. The chain's CDR3 is CASSEAELAGAETQYF. The DNA of the CDR3 is TGTGCCAGCAGTGAAGCGGAACTAGCGGGAGCGGAGACCCAGTACTTC. The entire variable domain, with the rest obtained from reference TRBV2 and TRBJ2-5, is as follows: EPEVTQTPSHQVTQMGQEVILRCVPISNHLYFYWYRQILGQKVEFLVSFYNNEISEKSEIFDDQFSVERPDGSNFTLKIRSTKLEDSAMYFCASSEAELAGAETQYFGPGTRLLVL.